The next 21 T cell receptor beta chains were all read from a single sample in a study of OX40 agonist ivuxolimab in advanced cancers. To prepare the library, the immunoSEQ multiplex PCR assay was applied. The clones in this table, taken by TCRdb from immuneACCESS, are in-frame only. Not every clone is retained; where verified, under half of the shortfall comes from an unresolved V gene, and the cause of the rest is unknown. This sample is represented by approximately 67,000 clones; 83% of them were singletons. The ten largest clones represent 2% to 2.5% of the sample. Material: CD4+ or CD8+ T cells sorted from blood, obtained in a trial of the OX40 agonist ivuxolimab. Every receptor here comes from an adult with an advanced solid tumor such as melanoma, head and neck, liver or kidney cancer.

The chain recombines TRBV19 with TRBJ2-7, with TRBD2 matching 10 bases. In germline, CDR1 is LNHDA, CDR2 SQIVND (reference sequence). Losses at the gene ends were 8 bases for V and 3 bases for J; bases not matched to a gene: 4. The CDR3 runs to 13 residues. Written as DNA, the CDR3 is TGTGCCAGTGGGGGGACTAGCGTCTACGAGCAGTACTTC. Translated: CASGGTSVYEQYF.

This CDR3 is CASRLTGTTNNYEQYF. In DNA form, the CDR3 reads TGTGCCAGCAGATTAACCGGGACTACCAATAACTACGAGCAGTACTTC. The chain is built from TRBV27 and TRBJ2-7, with 7 bases fitting TRBD2. Germline CDR1 is MNHEY and CDR2 is SMNVEV (reference sequence). V dropped 6 bases and J dropped 3; count of bases not matched to a gene: 14. There are 16 residues in the CDR3.

The gene calls are TRBV19 and TRBJ2-4; D is uncertain. The V gene lost 3 bases and the J gene lost 1 base, with 10 bases spanning the gap. CDR3 length: 15 residues. CDR1 and CDR2 from the germline V gene are LNHDA and SQIVND (reference sequence). The CDR3 region has the DNA TGTGCCAGTAGTATCCCAATGGGGGCCAAAAACATTCAGTACTTC. Protein: CASSIPMGAKNIQYF.

The V and J genes are TRBV4-2 and TRBJ2-7; D may correspond to TRBD1 or TRBD2 (5 bases each). The CDR3 is made up of 15 amino acids. The V end lost 0 bases, the J end lost 6 bases, and 15 bases lay between the germline ends. Germline assignment: CDR1 LGHNA and CDR2 YNFKEQ. CDR3 residues: CASSQDGTLLSEQYF. As DNA, the CDR3 is TGTGCCAGCAGCCAAGACGGGACCCTGTTATCCGAGCAGTACTTC.

The rearrangement uses TRBV29-1 and TRBJ2-5; 7 bases agree with TRBD1. Germline assignment: CDR1 SQVTM and CDR2 ANQGSEA. CDR3 size: 13 residues. J gave up 5 bases and V 6 bases, and 9 bases lay outside the gene matches. The CDR3 sequence is CSVPDRVWETQYF. The CDR3 coding sequence is TGCAGCGTCCCAGACAGGGTCTGGGAGACCCAGTACTTC. Based on the CDR3 plus reference TRBV29-1 and TRBJ2-5, the full variable domain is SAVISQKPSRDICQRGTSLTIQCQVDSQVTMMFWYRQQPGQSLTLIATANQGSEATYESGFVIDKFPISRPNLTFSTLTVSNMSPEDSSIYLCSVPDRVWETQYFGPGTRLLVL.

The chain has TRBV11-2 and TRBJ1-4; D not certain. V lost 1 base, J lost 0 bases, and 9 bases lay in between. The length of the CDR3 is 16 residues. Per the germline V gene, CDR1 is SGHAT and CDR2 is FQNNGV. Written as DNA, the CDR3 is TGTGCCAGCAGCTTAGGGACCGGACCAACTAATGAAAAACTGTTTTTT. Encoded protein: CASSLGTGPTNEKLFF.

The V and J genes are TRBV5-1 and TRBJ1-2; possibly TRBD1 for D (6 bases). The CDR3 contains 14 residues. Between the trimmed V and J ends, which lost 2 bases and 2 bases, there was a span of 10 bases. Germline V gene data show CDR1 as SGHRS and CDR2 as YFSETQ. The CDR3 nucleotides read TGCGCCAGCAGCTTTAGGGGGGAAAACTATGGCTACACCTTC. Residues: CASSFRGENYGYTF. Variable domain in full (rest from reference TRBV5-1 and TRBJ1-2): KAGVTQTPRYLIKTRGQQVTLSCSPISGHRSVSWYQQTPGQGLQFLFEYFSETQRNKGNFPGRFSGRQFSNSRSEMNVSTLELGDSALYLCASSFRGENYGYTFGSGTRLTVV.

J is TRBJ2-7 and V is TRBV4-1; possible D gene TRBD1, 6 bases. Germline V gives CDR1 MGHRA, CDR2 YSYEKL. The V end lost 1 base, the J end lost 6 bases, and 19 bases lay between the germline ends. CDR3 length equals 16 residues. CDR3 coding DNA: TGCGCCAGCAGCCAAGCCGCCCGGGACACTCTCCGCGAGCAGTACTTC. It yields the protein CASSQAARDTLREQYF.

The chain joins TRBV4-1 to TRBJ1-1, with 9 bases fitting TRBD1. This CDR3 has 14 residues. Trimming took 3 bases from V and 4 from J; bases not matched to a gene: 3. Germline V CDR1 and CDR2: MGHRA, YSYEKL. This chain's CDR3 is CASSHPTGGTEAFF. The CDR3 DNA reads as TGCGCCAGCAGCCACCCGACAGGGGGCACTGAAGCTTTCTTT.

The chain links TRBV29-1 to TRBJ2-1; perhaps TRBD1 as D (5 bases). With 7 bases removed from V and 3 bases from J, the gap between germline ends came to 10 bases. CDR3 size: 12 residues. Germline V gene lookup returns CDR1 SQVTM and CDR2 ANQGSEA. The DNA for the CDR3 is TGCAGCGCTGGGGCAGGCTACAATGAGCAGTTCTTC. This sequence encodes CSAGAGYNEQFF.

V is TRBV19 and J is TRBJ2-2; 10 nucleotides align to TRBD1. CDR1 and CDR2 (germline): LNHDA, SQIVND (reference sequence). Losses at the gene ends were 5 bases for V and 0 bases for J; bases not matched to a gene: 3. The CDR3 totals 16 residues. The CDR3 region is CASSETGGANTGELFF. The DNA for the CDR3 is TGTGCCAGTAGTGAGACAGGGGGCGCGAACACCGGGGAGCTGTTTTTT.

About this clone: Other DNA sequences in this sample translate to the same CDR3. The chain recombines TRBV7-2 with TRBJ2-3; 7 bases are shared with TRBD2. Germline V gene lookup returns CDR1 SGHTA and CDR2 FQGNSA. With 0 bases clipped from V and 6 bases from J, the junction kept 3 bases outside the gene matches. The length of the CDR3 is 14 residues. The CDR3 reads CASSLAGGTDTQYF. The CDR3 DNA follows: TGTGCCAGCAGCTTAGCGGGAGGGACGGATACGCAGTATTTT.

The chain uses TRBV18 and TRBJ1-1; the match to TRBD1 covers 7 bases. CDR3 length: 13 amino acids. Germline V gene data show CDR1 as KGHSH and CDR2 as LQKENI. V trimming: 4 bases; J trimming: 3 bases; junction bases outside the gene matches: 2. CDR3 DNA: TGTGCCAGCTCACATGGGACAGACACTGAAGCTTTCTTT. Amino acids: CASSHGTDTEAFF.

This chain joins TRBV2 and TRBJ1-2; D gene unclear. This CDR3 has 14 residues. Between the trimmed V and J ends, which lost 6 bases and 2 bases, there was a span of 13 bases. Germline V gene sequence: CDR1 SNHLY, CDR2 FYNNEI. CDR3 sequence: CASSGTNPNYGYTF. In DNA, the CDR3 is TGTGCCAGCAGCGGTACAAACCCAAACTATGGCTACACCTTC.

The genes are TRBV5-1 and TRBJ2-1, with D unresolved. The CDR3 sequence is 15 residues long. The V gene lost 4 bases and the J gene lost 7 bases, with 18 bases spanning the gap. Germline assignment: CDR1 SGHRS and CDR2 YFSETQ. CDR3 DNA sequence: TGCGCCAGCAGCCAAGTGGTCGGGCAGGAAAATGAGCAGTTCTTC. Protein product: CASSQVVGQENEQFF. The full variable domain, with the rest looked up from reference TRBV5-1 and TRBJ2-1, is KAGVTQTPRYLIKTRGQQVTLSCSPISGHRSVSWYQQTPGQGLQFLFEYFSETQRNKGNFPGRFSGRQFSNSRSEMNVSTLELGDSALYLCASSQVVGQENEQFFGPGTRLTVL.

The chain combines TRBV19 with TRBJ1-1; D remains ambiguous. The germline V gene encodes CDR1 LNHDA and CDR2 SQIVND (reference sequence). Trimming stripped 5 bases from V and 0 bases from J, with 10 bases between. The CDR3 consists of 14 residues. In DNA, the CDR3 is TGTGCCAGTAGTTTCGGACTGCTGAACACTGAAGCTTTCTTT. It yields the protein CASSFGLLNTEAFF. Full variable domain (rest looked up from reference TRBV19 and TRBJ1-1): DGGITQSPKYLFRKEGQNVTLSCEQNLNHDAMYWYRQDPGQGLRLIYYSQIVNDFQKGDIAEGYSVSREKKESFPLTVTSAQKNPTAFYLCASSFGLLNTEAFFGQGTRLTVV.

The CDR3 loop reads CASSSGQGSNQPQHF. CDR3 nucleotide sequence: TGTGCCAGTAGCTCCGGACAGGGAAGCAATCAGCCCCAGCATTTT. The chain combines TRBV19 with TRBJ1-5, with 8 positions matching TRBD1. CDR3 length: 15 residues. Germline-derived CDR1 and CDR2 are LNHDA and SQIVND (reference sequence). The V segment lost 6 bases and the J segment 1 base; nucleotides outside the gene matches: 5.

A remark on this clone: This sample also contains other DNA sequences that code for the same CDR3. V and J are TRBV6-1 and TRBJ2-3; D is uncertain. CDR3 length equals 13 residues. The germline V and J ends were trimmed by 1 base and 2 bases, with 4 bases remaining between them. Germline V lookup: CDR1 MNHNS, CDR2 SASEGT. The CDR3 nucleotides read TGTGCCAGCAGTGAAGTGTACACAGATACGCAGTATTTT. Translated: CASSEVYTDTQYF.

The chain employs TRBV6-5 and TRBJ2-1; D unresolved. V was clipped by 7 bases and J by 4 bases, with 5 bases between them. CDR3 length: 11 residues. CDR1 MNHEY and CDR2 SVGAGI come from the germline V gene. The CDR3 DNA sequence: TGTGCCAGCATGAAGTACAATGAGCAGTTCTTC. Its protein product is CASMKYNEQFF.

CDR3: CASSSLAGVETQYF. The CDR3 DNA reads TGTGCCAGCAGCTCATTAGCGGGAGTAGAGACCCAGTACTTC. The chain couples TRBV5-6 to TRBJ2-5, with 9 bases lining up with TRBD2. The CDR3 has 14 residues. V was pared by 3 bases and J by 4 bases, with 4 bases of the junction left unmatched. CDR1 and CDR2 (germline): SGHDT, YYEEEE. The full variable domain, in which reference TRBV5-6 and TRBJ2-5 provide the parts outside the CDR3, is DAGVTQSPTHLIKTRGQQVTLRCSPKSGHDTVSWYQQALGQGPQFIFQYYEEEERQRGNFPDRFSGHQFPNYSSELNVNALLLGDSALYLCASSSLAGVETQYFGPGTRLLVL.

Comments on this clone: Other nucleotide sequences in the sample specify the same CDR3. V gene TRBV7-2 combines with J gene TRBJ2-1, with D perhaps TRBD2 (6 bases). With 4 bases removed from V and 4 bases from J, the gap between germline ends came to 11 bases. The CDR3 contains 14 residues. Germline CDR1 reads SGHTA; CDR2 reads FQGNSA. CDR3 residues: CASSSGVRYNEQFF. In DNA, the CDR3 is TGTGCCAGCAGCTCGGGGGTGAGGTACAATGAGCAGTTCTTC.